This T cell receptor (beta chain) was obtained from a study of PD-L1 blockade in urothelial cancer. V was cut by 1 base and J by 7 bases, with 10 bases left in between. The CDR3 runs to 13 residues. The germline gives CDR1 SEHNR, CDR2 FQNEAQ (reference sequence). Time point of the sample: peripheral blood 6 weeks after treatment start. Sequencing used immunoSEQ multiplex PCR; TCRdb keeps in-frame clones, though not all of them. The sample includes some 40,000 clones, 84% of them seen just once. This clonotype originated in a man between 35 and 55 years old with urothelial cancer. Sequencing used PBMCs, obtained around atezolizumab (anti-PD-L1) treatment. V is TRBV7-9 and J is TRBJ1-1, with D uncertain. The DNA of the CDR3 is TGTGCCAGCAGCTTAGGTAGTAGTTTTGAAGCTTTCTTT. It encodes CASSLGSSFEAFF.